This T cell receptor (beta chain) originates from a study of cytomegalovirus exposure and HLA in healthy donors. General observations from the study: Fewer than 20,000 TCR beta sequences were associated with HLA alleles at 0.05 false discovery rate in a later analysis. Rates of TCR association differed by HLA locus in a later analysis, with DRB1 highest and HLA-C lowest. Later analysis suggested most CMV-associated TCR beta chains were HLA-restricted. Relative to the approximately 670-donor mean, N-insertions were reportedly fewer in an Asian-associated ancestry cluster in a later analysis.

PCR amplification relied on 60 Vbeta primers (plus 13 Jbeta primers). Produced via immunoSEQ multiplex PCR; TCRdb's table is partial and in-frame only. Here the sample spans more than 100,000 clones, roughly 9.6% being singletons. Germline loops: CDR1 LNHDA, CDR2 SQIVND (reference sequence). The CDR3 sequence is 14 residues long. Between the trimmed V and J ends, which lost 3 bases and 7 bases, there was a span of 10 bases. This clone was counted a few times. The antigen is unknown. The chain employs TRBV19 and TRBJ1-6; D might be TRBD1 (6 bases). The sample taken for sequencing was PBMCs. The source of this sequence is a woman aged 40 to 50 in good health and CMV-seropositive. The CDR3 DNA reads TGTGCCAGTAGTATCGACAGGACAAATTCACCCCTCCACTTT. Residues: CASSIDRTNSPLHF.